The clone carrying this TCR beta chain was counted a few times. Its antigen remains unidentified. Germline V gene lookup returns CDR1 SGHDT and CDR2 YYEEEE. The CDR3 runs to 16 residues. The V end was cut by 4 bases, the J end by 0 bases, with 14 bases between. The sample comes from a study of beta chain features in type 1 diabetes. Investigators reverse transcribed all isolated RNA, so they sequenced expressed TCRB transcripts. Read counts averaged roughly 3.5 million for samples of naive, central memory and regulatory T cells. This table comes from immunoSEQ multiplex PCR, and its TCRdb copy is limited to in-frame clones, with some not included. Of about 700,000 clones in the sample, around 15% were seen once. Study outcomes and limitations: There was a moderate but significant shortening of TCRB CDR3s in all four CD4+ subsets of Type 1 diabetes patients. For type 1 diabetes patients, VDJ junctions showed fewer insertions and more deletions. A greater similarity of naive, central memory and Treg TCRB repertoires was seen among patients than among healthy donors.

The receptor was derived from a man aged 18 to 35 with type 1 diabetes. This rearrangement joins TRBV5-6 to TRBJ2-4; no clear D. Sample: naive CD4+ T cells from blood. DNA of the CDR3: TGTGCCAGCAGCCGCCTCCTGCCATTAGCCAAAAACATTCAGTACTTC. Protein product: CASSRLLPLAKNIQYF.